These 25 T cell receptor beta chains originate from one sample sequenced in a study of T cell responses to AZD1222 COVID-19 vaccine. Sequenced by immunoSEQ multiplex PCR; TCRdb stores in-frame clones only, minus some. Found here are around 95,000 clones, 88% of them singletons; the top ten hold under 2%. Sequences were derived from peripheral blood, sampled on day 0 of AZD1222 vaccination. These receptors were collected from an adult in good health.

The chain has TRBV20-1 and TRBJ2-3, with unresolved D. The CDR3 is 11 residues long. Trimming cost V 6 bases and J 5 bases, with 9 bases left between them. Germline V lookup: CDR1 DFQATT, CDR2 SNEGSKA (reference sequence). In DNA form, the CDR3 reads TGCAGTGCCGAGACCGGAGATACGCAGTATTTT. Amino acids: CSAETGDTQYF.

The rearrangement joins TRBV2 to TRBJ2-5, with D perhaps TRBD1 (6 bases). The CDR3 spans 13 residues. V shed 7 bases and J shed 3 bases, with 12 bases lying between them. The V gene's germline CDR1 is SNHLY and CDR2 FYNNEI. CDR3 coding DNA: TGTGCCAGCAAACCCTGGACAGAAGAGACCCAGTACTTC. It yields the protein CASKPWTEETQYF.

This chain uses TRBV5-1 with TRBJ1-6, with D tentatively TRBD1 (5 bases). Germline V gives CDR1 SGHRS, CDR2 YFSETQ. The length of the CDR3 is 15 residues. V was cut by 0 bases and J by 14 bases, with 18 bases left in between. For the CDR3, the DNA is TGCGCCAGCAGCTTGGGGGGCCCGGGTATTGAGTCCCTCCACTTT. It yields the protein CASSLGGPGIESLHF.

This chain connects TRBV6-5 to TRBJ1-1, with a tentative D call TRBD1 (5 bases). Germline V gene sequence: CDR1 MNHEY, CDR2 SVGAGI. This CDR3 comprises 15 residues. Trimming stripped 0 bases from V and 5 bases from J, with 13 bases between. The DNA of the CDR3 is TGTGCCAGCAGTTACTCTAAGGGACGGGAGACTGAAGCTTTCTTT. Encoded protein: CASSYSKGRETEAFF.

The J gene is TRBJ2-1, the V gene TRBV4-1; 7 nucleotides agree with TRBD2. Trimming cost V 3 bases and J 5 bases; bases outside gene matches: 4. CDR3 length equals 14 residues. CDR1 MGHRA and CDR2 YSYEKL come from the germline V gene. CDR3 DNA: TGCGCCAGCAGCCACCTAGCGGTGAACAATGAGCAGTTCTTC. It translates to CASSHLAVNNEQFF.

The rearrangement links TRBV4-3 to TRBJ2-1; D gene unclear. Germline V gene lookup returns CDR1 LGHNA and CDR2 YSLEER. This CDR3 has 13 amino acids. V gave up 0 bases and J gave up 9 bases, with 9 bases separating them. The CDR3 sequence: CASSQDSGLEQFF. Written as DNA, the CDR3 is TGCGCCAGCAGCCAAGACTCGGGTCTTGAGCAGTTCTTC.

The V call is TRBV11-3, the J call TRBJ2-1, with a possible D match to TRBD2 (6 bases). V was cut by 5 bases and J by 9 bases, with 20 bases left in between. Per germline, CDR1 SGHNT and CDR2 YENEEA. CDR3 size: 15 residues. The CDR3 DNA is TGTGCCAGCAGCGCTGACGGGAGATGGTCTGGTGAGCAGTTCTTC. Its translation is CASSADGRWSGEQFF.

The chain has TRBV7-9 and TRBJ1-2; 8 bases fit TRBD1. Germline V gene lookup returns CDR1 SEHNR and CDR2 FQNEAQ (reference sequence). The CDR3 contains 12 residues. V was pared by 5 bases and J by 6 bases, with 2 bases of the junction left unmatched. The CDR3: CASSPTGDGYTF. The CDR3, as DNA: TGTGCCAGCAGCCCGACAGGGGATGGCTACACCTTC.

This chain uses TRBV30 with TRBJ1-1; D ambiguous. The CDR3 consists of 11 residues. Trimming left V 1 base short and J 7 bases short, with 7 bases between. Germline CDR1 and CDR2: GTSNPN and SVGIG (reference sequence). Here the CDR3 DNA reads TGTGCCTGGAGTGGGGAGGTTGAAGCTTTCTTT. Protein sequence: CAWSGEVEAFF.

This clone has just one count. The chain links TRBV5-6 to TRBJ2-5; 10 bases are a match to TRBD1. V trimming: 0 bases; J trimming: 1 base; junction bases outside the gene matches: 6. The CDR3 has 17 residues. The germline V gene encodes CDR1 SGHDT and CDR2 YYEEEE. The DNA for the CDR3 is TGTGCCAGCAGCTTGGCCGGGACAGGGGCTACCCAAGAGACCCAGTACTTC. Amino acids: CASSLAGTGATQETQYF.

The V call is TRBV7-9, the J call TRBJ2-1, with TRBD2 matching 9 bases. There are 15 residues in the CDR3. The germline V gene encodes CDR1 SEHNR and CDR2 FQNEAQ (reference sequence). With 6 bases clipped from V and 4 bases from J, the junction kept 7 bases outside the gene matches. The CDR3 reads CASSSVSGSYNEQFF. CDR3 nucleotides: TGTGCCAGCAGTTCGGTTAGCGGGAGTTACAATGAGCAGTTCTTC.

The chain couples TRBV27 to TRBJ1-1; D possibly corresponds to TRBD1 (5 bases). There are 14 residues in the CDR3. Germline V lookup: CDR1 MNHEY, CDR2 SMNVEV (reference sequence). V lost 0 bases and J lost 5, with 10 bases in between. The CDR3, as DNA: TGTGCCAGCAGTTTATCGGCCCAGGGTACTGAAGCTTTCTTT. This encodes CASSLSAQGTEAFF.

This clone appeared a few times. J is TRBJ2-7 and V is TRBV7-2; D gene unclear. Deletions cut 5 bases from V and 6 bases from J, with 11 bases between. Germline lookup yields CDR1 SGHTA and CDR2 FQGNSA. CDR3 length: 12 residues. This chain's CDR3 is CASSPQGAEQYF. CDR3 in DNA: TGTGCCAGCAGCCCACAAGGCGCCGAGCAGTACTTC. The variable domain in full, completed from reference TRBV7-2 and TRBJ2-7, reads GAGVSQSPSNKVTEKGKDVELRCDPISGHTALYWYRQSLGQGLEFLIYFQGNSAPDKSGLPSDRFSAERTGGSVSTLTIQRTQQEDSAVYLCASSPQGAEQYFGPGTRLTVT.

The table lists this clone with a few counts. The CDR3 coding sequence is TGTGCCATCAGTGAGCAGGGGGCGCGAGGAAACACCATATATTTT. Residues: CAISEQGARGNTIYF. The rearrangement joins TRBV10-3 to TRBJ1-3, with 8 bases aligning to TRBD1. Looked up from germline, CDR1 is ENHRY and CDR2 is SYGVKD. V gave up 2 bases and J gave up 4 bases; unmatched junction bases: 4. The CDR3 runs 15 residues.

The V call is TRBV28, the J call TRBJ1-5, with D possibly TRBD1 on 5 matching bases. Germline values: CDR1 MDHEN, CDR2 SYDVKM. Trimming removed 3 bases at V and 0 bases at J, with 15 bases between. This CDR3 has 17 amino acids. The CDR3 sequence: CASSFSGSVHSNQPQHF. In DNA form, the CDR3 reads TGTGCCAGCAGTTTTTCAGGGTCCGTACATAGCAATCAGCCCCAGCATTTT.

The V gene is TRBV28, the J gene TRBJ2-3; 8 nucleotides align to TRBD2. The CDR3 runs 16 residues. With V trimmed by 2 bases and J by 2 bases, 6 bases remained unmatched. Germline V CDR1 and CDR2: MDHEN, SYDVKM. CDR3 nucleotides: TGTGCCAGCAGTTTACTTCTAGCGGGCCTCACAGATACGCAGTATTTT. Encoded protein: CASSLLLAGLTDTQYF. Combining the CDR3 with reference TRBV28 and TRBJ2-3 gives the whole variable domain DVKVTQSSRYLVKRTGEKVFLECVQDMDHENMFWYRQDPGLGLRLIYFSYDVKMKEKGDIPEGYSVSREKKERFSLILESASTNQTSMYLCASSLLLAGLTDTQYFGPGTRLTVL.

The V and J genes are TRBV6-2 or TRBV6-3 and TRBJ2-5, with a weak D call TRBD1 (5 bases). With 2 bases removed from V and 1 base from J, the gap between germline ends came to 17 bases. Germline V CDR1 and CDR2: MNHEY, SVGEGT. The CDR3 is 17 amino acids. CDR3 region: CASSYGADSSLQETQYF. The CDR3 coding sequence is TGTGCCAGCAGTTACGGGGCAGACAGTAGCCTCCAAGAGACCCAGTACTTC.

The chain is built from TRBV5-5 and TRBJ2-2; D unresolved. The V gene lost 4 bases and the J gene lost 4 bases, with 14 bases spanning the gap. Germline CDR1 SGHKS, CDR2 YYEKEE (reference sequence). The CDR3 contains 15 residues. The CDR3 spells CASSVSGVRTGELFF. Written as DNA, the CDR3 is TGTGCCAGCAGCGTAAGTGGGGTCCGCACCGGGGAGCTGTTTTTT.

This clone was counted between two and nine times. This chain links TRBV30 with TRBJ2-7; D call uncertain. This CDR3 contains 12 residues. V lost 0 bases to trimming and J lost 4 bases, with 7 bases between them. Germline V CDR1 and CDR2: GTSNPN, SVGIG (reference sequence). DNA of the CDR3: TGTGCCTGGAGTGTAGGATCATACGAGCAGTACTTC. Translation gives CAWSVGSYEQYF.

This clone was observed a handful of times. The chain carries TRBV10-3 and TRBJ1-1; D is unclear. There are 13 residues in the CDR3. V was pared by 6 bases and J by 1 base, with 9 bases between. Germline assignment: CDR1 ENHRY and CDR2 SYGVKD. The CDR3 DNA reads as TGTGCCATCAGATTCCGGGAGAACACTGAAGCTTTCTTT. Translating gives CAIRFRENTEAFF.

The table lists this clone with a few counts. Other DNA sequences in the same sample also yield this CDR3. The chain is built from TRBV14 and TRBJ1-1, with D maybe TRBD1 (6 bases). The germline V gene has CDR1 SGHDN and CDR2 FVKESK. The CDR3 contains 14 residues. V lost 2 bases to trimming and J lost 4 bases, with 11 bases between them. The CDR3 sequence: CASSQQGSGTEAFF. Written as DNA, the CDR3 is TGTGCCAGCAGCCAACAGGGGAGCGGCACTGAAGCTTTCTTT.

The chain joins TRBV11-3 to TRBJ1-2; a possible D gene is TRBD1 (5 bases). V was pared by 5 bases and J by 7 bases, with 14 bases between. This CDR3 has 13 residues. The germline CDR1 and CDR2 sequences are SGHNT and YENEEA. CDR3 amino acids: CASSPGGASGYTF. The CDR3 region has the DNA TGTGCCAGCAGCCCCGGGGGAGCAAGTGGCTACACCTTC.

The chain is built from TRBV12-5 and TRBJ1-4; TRBD1 matches 7 bases. CDR1 and CDR2 from the germline V gene are LGHNT and FRNRAP. After removal of 8 bases from V and 0 bases from J, the junction contained 6 bases not matched to a gene. This CDR3 contains 15 residues. CDR3 sequence (DNA): TGTGCTAGTTCCGACAGGGCTGCAACTAATGAAAAACTGTTTTTT. It is translated as CASSDRAATNEKLFF.

The chain uses TRBV30 and TRBJ1-1; D uncertain. This CDR3 spans 13 amino acids. Trimming shortened V by 5 bases and J by 1 base, and 11 bases separated the two germline ends. Germline V CDR1 and CDR2: GTSNPN, SVGIG (reference sequence). The CDR3 sequence: CAWDLQENTEAFF. The CDR3 DNA sequence: TGTGCCTGGGACCTTCAAGAGAACACTGAAGCTTTCTTT.

The chain employs TRBV19 and TRBJ2-7; TRBD1 matches at 8 bases. The CDR3 consists of 14 residues. With 5 bases clipped from V and 4 bases from J, the junction kept 7 bases outside the gene matches. Per the germline V gene, CDR1 is LNHDA and CDR2 is SQIVND (reference sequence). CDR3 loop: CASSLTGETYEQYF. Here the CDR3 DNA reads TGTGCCAGTAGTTTGACAGGGGAGACTTACGAGCAGTACTTC.